Here is one TCR beta chain with its context. Its matching antigen is unknown. This sample was taken from a study of a mutant IDH1 vaccine in newly diagnosed glioma. About the research overall: Once 4-6 weeks had passed after radiotherapy alone, vaccination started, or it started with temozolomide cycles. Prior therapy was radiotherapy, temozolomide, or both; most received both.

CDR3 length equals 14 residues. Germline V gene data show CDR1 as SGHNT and CDR2 as YENEEA. V was cut by 3 bases and J by 4 bases, with 12 bases left in between. Study results and limitations: Vaccination induced immune responses in about 93% of patients.

Clones were sequenced by immunoSEQ multiplex PCR, and TCRdb holds only the in-frame ones, with some missing. The table lists 30,000 to 40,000 clones, more than 55% of them singletons. Time point reported: week 5, during vaccination. The investigators gave 300 ug of mutant IDH1 20-mer peptide in each vaccine dose, together with topical imiquimod. New WHO grade 3 or 4 astrocytomas that were IDH1-mutant and ATRX-lost had been found in donors. The receptor was isolated from a woman younger than 30 with glioma. The chain uses TRBV11-3 and TRBJ1-1; a possible D gene is TRBD1 (5 bases). The sample here was PBMCs, taken from a glioma patient whose treatment included an IDH1 peptide vaccine. CDR3 sequence reads: CASSFAGRTTEAFF. CDR3 sequence (DNA): TGTGCCAGCAGCTTCGCAGGGAGGACCACTGAAGCTTTCTTT.